This entry lists 2 T cell receptor beta chains sequenced from one sample in a study of identifying expanded T cells in peripheral blood. Generated by immunoSEQ multiplex PCR, the TCRdb table keeps only in-frame clones and is missing some. The table lists under 110,000 clones, approximately 90% of them singletons, with about a sixth in the top ten. Sequencing was performed on blood. These receptors originate from a person between 18 and 75 years old in good health.

This clone was detected only once. This chain connects TRBV20-1 to TRBJ2-1, with D unresolved. V was shortened by 6 bases and J by 3 bases, with 6 bases between the two germline ends. Germline CDR1 and CDR2: DFQATT and SNEGSKA (reference sequence). This CDR3 spans 11 amino acids. The CDR3 loop reads CSAINYNEQFF. The DNA for the CDR3 is TGCAGTGCCATTAACTACAATGAGCAGTTCTTC.

The chain recombines TRBV6-5 with TRBJ2-7; D might be TRBD1 or TRBD2, each matching 5 bases. The CDR3 has 14 amino acids. Germline V gene sequence: CDR1 MNHEY, CDR2 SVGAGI. Trimming removed 0 bases from V and 3 bases from J, with 9 bases in between. CDR3: CASSYSAGSYEQYF. The CDR3 DNA reads TGTGCCAGCAGTTACTCTGCAGGGAGCTACGAGCAGTACTTC.